The clone carrying this T cell receptor beta chain was recorded at least ten times. The target antigen is unknown. Time point specified: healthy volunteer bleed at 2 weeks. Total RNA was isolated from unfractionated whole blood. This sample is drawn from a study of human T cells and chemical hapten exposure. Across the whole study: Yields of TCR per sample differed, chiefly owing to small differences in pooled library volume.

The authors' processing: From 23,224 to 690,600 TCRs were found per sample, with a median of about 100,000. TCRdb passed the RACE reads through MiXCR, listing each CDR3 protein once. V and J calls and clone size were set by TCRdb, not the authors. The sample lists 80,000 to 100,000 distinct CDR3 sequences, roughly 8% occurring once. The CDR3 is 14 amino acids. The V end lost 6 bases, the J end lost 5 bases, and 19 bases lay between the germline ends. From germline, CDR1 is SQVTM and CDR2 ANQGSEA. Points from the study as a whole: Sensitization with DPC brought no change to TCRs above 1 in 1000 in frequency.

The rearrangement links TRBV29-1 to TRBJ2-5, with D maybe TRBD1 (6 bases). The receptor comes from a female donor in good health. Some clones in this sample may be carry-over from other donors' samples. The specimen sequenced was whole blood. CDR3 in DNA: TGCAGCGTCCCCGGGACACACCCAGGGGAGACCCAGTACTTC. This codes for CSVPGTHPGETQYF.